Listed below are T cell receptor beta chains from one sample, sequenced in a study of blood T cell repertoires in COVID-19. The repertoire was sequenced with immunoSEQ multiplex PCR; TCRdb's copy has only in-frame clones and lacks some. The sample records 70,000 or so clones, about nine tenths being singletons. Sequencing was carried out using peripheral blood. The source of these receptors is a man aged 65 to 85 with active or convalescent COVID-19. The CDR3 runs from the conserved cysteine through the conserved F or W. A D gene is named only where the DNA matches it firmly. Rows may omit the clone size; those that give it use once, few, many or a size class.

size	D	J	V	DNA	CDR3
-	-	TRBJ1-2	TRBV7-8	TGTGCCAGCAGCCCCTACAGGGTTGCCCAACCAACTAGCTATGGCTACACCTTC	CASSPYRVAQPTSYGYTF
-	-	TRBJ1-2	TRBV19	TGTGCCAGTAGTATACTGGCAGGTTCCAACTATGGCTACACCTTC	CASSILAGSNYGYTF
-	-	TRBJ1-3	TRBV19	TGTGCCAGTAGTATCTCGACAGACTCTGGAAACACCATATATTTT	CASSISTDSGNTIYF
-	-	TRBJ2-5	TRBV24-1	TGTGCCACCAGTGACAAAAAGAGGACCCAGTACTTC	CATSDKKRTQYF
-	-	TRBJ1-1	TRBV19	TGTGCCAGTAGTATAGGCCCCGGACTTCGGACTGAAGCTTTCTTT	CASSIGPGLRTEAFF
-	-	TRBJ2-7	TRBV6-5	TGTGCCACCTACTCTTTAGCGATGGGCTACGAGCAGTACTTC	CATYSLAMGYEQYF
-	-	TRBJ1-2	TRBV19	TGTGCCACCACTAAAAGGGGCGACGGCTACACCTTC	CATTKRGDGYTF
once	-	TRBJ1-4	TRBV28	TGTGCCAGCAGTTTAGCAGGGGTCGGTGATGAAAAACTGTTTTTT	CASSLAGVGDEKLFF
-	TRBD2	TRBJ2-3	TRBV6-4	TGTGCCAGCAGTGACGGAGCGGGAGTGGTTGAGGGCACAGATACGCAGTATTTT	CASSDGAGVVEGTDTQYF
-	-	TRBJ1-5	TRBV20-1	TGCAGTGCTAGTGTAGGGGCGCGGGGCGGTCAGCCCCAGCATTTT	CSASVGARGGQPQHF
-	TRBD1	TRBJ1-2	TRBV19	TGTGCCAGTAGTAACCCAGGGGGGTATGGCTACACCTTC	CASSNPGGYGYTF
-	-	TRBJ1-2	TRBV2	TGTGCCAGCAGTGCCGGGACAACCGGCTACACCTTC	CASSAGTTGYTF
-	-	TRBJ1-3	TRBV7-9	TGTGCCAGCAGCCCCATTCAGTCCTTTGGAAACACCATATATTTT	CASSPIQSFGNTIYF
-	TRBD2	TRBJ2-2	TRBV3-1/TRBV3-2	TGTGCCAGCAGTCCTTCTATAGCGGGAGTGAACACCGGGGAGCTGTTTTTT	CASSPSIAGVNTGELFF
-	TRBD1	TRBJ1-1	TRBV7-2	TGTGCAGGGGGGGGACAGGGACGCGAAGCTTTCTTT	CAGGGQGREAFF
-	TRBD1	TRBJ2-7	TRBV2	TGTGCCAGCGGTACAGGGGGATACGAGCAGTACTTC	CASGTGGYEQYF
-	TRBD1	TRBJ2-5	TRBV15	TGTGCCACCAGCAGAGATGTTACAGGGGACGAGACCCAGTACTTC	CATSRDVTGDETQYF
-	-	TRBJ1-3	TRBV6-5	TGTGCCAGCAGTTACTCCCTGCAGGTGGGAAACACCATATATTTT	CASSYSLQVGNTIYF
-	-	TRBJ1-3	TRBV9	TGTGCCAGCAGCGGACGGACGGGAGCTTGGACCTCTGGAAACACCATATATTTT	CASSGRTGAWTSGNTIYF
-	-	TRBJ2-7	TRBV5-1	TGCGCCAGCAGCCTCGGACAGTACGAGCAGTACTTC	CASSLGQYEQYF